The following is a TCR beta chain sequence with its context. The antigen remains unidentified. These data come from a study of cytomegalovirus exposure and HLA in healthy donors. Study-wide points: Later on, an analysis tied 15,000 to 20,000 TCR beta sequences to HLA alleles at 0.05 false discovery rate. Most likely, a cluster of highly shared sequence variants arose as a sequencing artifact.

60 Vbeta and 13 Jbeta primers were used in PCR. Produced via immunoSEQ multiplex PCR; TCRdb's table is partial and in-frame only. The sample contains around 170,000 clones, approximately 73% of which appear only once. Unrecorded immune exposure was likely among donors, who were nominally healthy when sampled. The sequenced sample consisted of PBMCs. This receptor was identified in a woman in her 30s in good health and CMV-seropositive.

The CDR3 DNA sequence: TGTGCCAGCAGCCCACAGGGGGGGACTTACGCATACAATGAGCAGTTCTTC. Its translation is CASSPQGGTYAYNEQFF. The chain joins TRBV11-2 to TRBJ2-1; D is perhaps TRBD1 (8 bases). CDR1 SGHAT and CDR2 FQNNGV come from the germline V gene. V gave up 5 bases and J gave up 4 bases, with 21 bases separating them. CDR3 length: 17 amino acids.